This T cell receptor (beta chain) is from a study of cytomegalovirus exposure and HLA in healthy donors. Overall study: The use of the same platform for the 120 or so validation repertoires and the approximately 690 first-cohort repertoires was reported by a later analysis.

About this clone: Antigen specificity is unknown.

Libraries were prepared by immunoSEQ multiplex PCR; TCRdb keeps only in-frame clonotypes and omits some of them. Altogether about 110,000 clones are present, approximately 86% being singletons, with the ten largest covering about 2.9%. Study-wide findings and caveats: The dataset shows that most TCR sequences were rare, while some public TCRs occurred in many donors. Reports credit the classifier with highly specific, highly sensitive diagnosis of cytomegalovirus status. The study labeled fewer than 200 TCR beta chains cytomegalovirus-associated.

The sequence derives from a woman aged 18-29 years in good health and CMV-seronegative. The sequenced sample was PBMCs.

CDR3 amino acids: CASSLPETSPGELFF. In DNA, the CDR3 is TGTGCCAGCAGCTTACCGGAGACTAGCCCCGGGGAGCTGTTTTTT. This sequence joins TRBV13 and TRBJ2-2; 7 bases are a match to TRBD2. With 2 bases clipped from V and 6 bases from J, the junction kept 6 bases outside the gene matches. The CDR3 is 15 residues long. The V gene's germline CDR1 is PRHDT and CDR2 FYEKMQ (reference sequence). The variable domain in full, completed from reference TRBV13 and TRBJ2-2, reads AAGVIQSPRHLIKEKRETATLKCYPIPRHDTVYWYQQGPGQDPQFLISFYEKMQSDKGSIPDRFSAQQFSDYHSELNMSSLELGDSALYFCASSLPETSPGELFFGEGSRLTVL.